This T cell receptor (beta chain) was sequenced for a study of cytomegalovirus exposure and HLA in healthy donors. Germline CDR1 SGDLS, CDR2 YYNGEE. V trimming: 3 bases; J trimming: 5 bases; junction bases outside the gene matches: 7. The CDR3 has 17 residues. Sequencing used immunoSEQ multiplex PCR; TCRdb keeps in-frame clones, though not all of them. The table records under 75,000 clones, 70% to 90% of them present only once. The chain uses TRBV9 and TRBJ2-1; 14 bases map to TRBD2. The source of this sequence is a young man in good health and CMV-seronegative. Sequencing was done on a sample of PBMCs. Here the CDR3 reads CASSEGTSGSPHNEQFF. CDR3 nucleotides: TGTGCCAGCAGCGAGGGGACTAGCGGGAGTCCCCACAATGAGCAGTTCTTC.